These 24 T cell receptor beta chains were sequenced from one sample in a study of Ad26.COV2.S vaccination and SARS-CoV-2 variants. The treatment here: some 19 received Ad26.COV2.S at low or high dose, single or two shots; about 5 received placebo; per-sample allocation not given. Samples came from day 63 after the first vaccine or placebo injection. Method: immunoSEQ multiplex PCR; TCRdb's copy keeps in-frame clones and lacks some. The sample shows roughly 700,000 clones, roughly nine tenths of them seen only once. The material sequenced was peripheral blood, taken in a trial of Ad26.COV2.S vaccine versus placebo. The receptors come from a person aged 18-60 years who received the Ad26.COV2.S COVID-19 vaccine or a placebo.

In this sample, this clone turned up a few times. The chain joins TRBV6-1 to TRBJ2-2; D possibly corresponds to TRBD1 (5 bases). CDR1 is MNHNS, CDR2 SASEGT, per germline. This CDR3 has 14 amino acids. The V end was cut by 1 base, the J end by 6 bases, with 9 bases between. CDR3 protein: CASSEGGVAGELFF. The CDR3 nucleotides read TGTGCCAGCAGTGAAGGGGGCGTTGCCGGGGAGCTGTTTTTT.

The chain carries TRBV20-1 and TRBJ1-2, with D unclear. Germline assignment: CDR1 DFQATT and CDR2 SNEGSKA (reference sequence). The CDR3 runs 12 residues. V lost 3 bases and J 7 bases, leaving 12 bases between the germline ends. CDR3 sequence reads: CSASGWSSGYTF. The DNA for the CDR3 is TGCAGTGCTAGTGGTTGGTCCTCTGGCTACACCTTC.

V and J are TRBV27 and TRBJ2-7; D is perhaps TRBD1 (6 bases). This CDR3 region has 15 residues. Deletions cut 6 bases from V and 3 bases from J, with 18 bases between. Germline CDR1 reads MNHEY; CDR2 reads SMNVEV (reference sequence). The DNA of the CDR3 is TGTGCCAGCAGCCTGAGGCCCCAGGGGAGCTACGAGCAGTACTTC. This codes for CASSLRPQGSYEQYF.

This chain connects TRBV10-3 to TRBJ2-2; the match to TRBD1 covers 9 bases. Germline CDR1 ENHRY, CDR2 SYGVKD. The CDR3 is made up of 14 amino acids. The V and J ends lost 7 bases and 6 bases, in that order; junction bases with no gene match: 6. The CDR3 region is CAITRTGVAGELFF. CDR3 nucleotide sequence: TGTGCCATCACCAGGACAGGGGTCGCCGGGGAGCTGTTTTTT.

This chain links TRBV19 with TRBJ1-2; no clear D gene. Trimming pared 5 bases from V and 0 bases from J, leaving 7 bases between. The germline V gene has CDR1 LNHDA and CDR2 SQIVND (reference sequence). The CDR3 totals 13 residues. The CDR3 DNA reads as TGTGCCAGTAGTCCAGACCCTAACTATGGCTACACCTTC. It yields the protein CASSPDPNYGYTF.

The chain carries TRBV16 and TRBJ1-5, with no clear D. The CDR3 consists of 13 residues. Trimming left V 4 bases short and J 6 bases short, with 10 bases between. CDR1 KGHSY and CDR2 FQNENV come from the germline V gene. CDR3 in amino acids: CASSPREAQPQHF. CDR3 nucleotide sequence: TGTGCCAGCAGCCCCCGTGAGGCTCAGCCCCAGCATTTT. Using reference TRBV16 and TRBJ1-5 for the parts outside the CDR3, the full variable domain is GEEVAQTPKHLVRGEGQKAKLYCAPIKGHSYVFWYQQVLKNEFKFLISFQNENVFDETGMPKERFSAKCLPNSPCSLEIQATKLEDSAVYFCASSPREAQPQHFGDGTRLSIL.

J is TRBJ2-7 and V is TRBV6-2 or TRBV6-3; D is perhaps TRBD1 (6 bases). The CDR3 covers 16 residues. Germline loops: CDR1 MNHEY, CDR2 SVGEGT. The V end was cut by 6 bases, the J end by 0 bases, with 18 bases between. CDR3 sequence: CASSPSWAGDSYEQYF. The CDR3 region has the DNA TGTGCCAGCAGCCCCTCGTGGGCAGGGGACTCCTACGAGCAGTACTTC.

V usage is TRBV15 and J usage is TRBJ2-2, with D tentatively TRBD2 (5 bases). CDR3 length: 15 amino acids. With 4 bases removed from V and 2 bases from J, the gap between germline ends came to 11 bases. The germline V gene encodes CDR1 LNHNV and CDR2 YYDKDF (reference sequence). CDR3 loop: CATSIPGENTGELFF. In nucleotides, the CDR3 is TGTGCCACCAGCATTCCCGGGGAAAACACCGGGGAGCTGTTTTTT. The full variable domain, in which reference TRBV15 and TRBJ2-2 provide the parts outside the CDR3, is DAMVIQNPRYQVTQFGKPVTLSCSQTLNHNVMYWYQQKSSQAPKLLFHYYDKDFNNEADTPDNFQSRRPNTSFCFLDIRSPGLGDTAMYLCATSIPGENTGELFFGEGSRLTVL.

The rearrangement joins TRBV15 to TRBJ2-1; the D is unclear. Trimming left V 1 base short and J 2 bases short, with 6 bases between. The CDR3 covers 14 residues. Germline V gene data show CDR1 as LNHNV and CDR2 as YYDKDF (reference sequence). CDR3 in amino acids: CATSRGKTYNEQFF. CDR3 nucleotides: TGTGCCACCAGCAGAGGGAAGACCTACAATGAGCAGTTCTTC. The full variable domain, its missing parts supplied by reference TRBV15 and TRBJ2-1, is DAMVIQNPRYQVTQFGKPVTLSCSQTLNHNVMYWYQQKSSQAPKLLFHYYDKDFNNEADTPDNFQSRRPNTSFCFLDIRSPGLGDTAMYLCATSRGKTYNEQFFGPGTRLTVL.

This sequence joins TRBV9 and TRBJ2-1, with D maybe TRBD2 (5 bases). Germline V gene data show CDR1 as SGDLS and CDR2 as YYNGEE. This CDR3 has 15 residues. The ends were cut back, 1 base at V and 5 bases at J, with 13 bases in the middle. The CDR3 bases are TGTGCCAGCAGCGTACTGGACCTAGCAGACAATGAGCAGTTCTTC. Translation: CASSVLDLADNEQFF.

V gene TRBV2 combines with J gene TRBJ2-2, with D unresolved. This CDR3 has 15 amino acids. In germline, CDR1 is SNHLY, CDR2 FYNNEI. Trimming removed 5 bases at V and 0 bases at J, with 10 bases between. The CDR3 DNA reads as TGTGCCAGCAGTCCTCGGGCCTCGAACACCGGGGAGCTGTTTTTT. This sequence encodes CASSPRASNTGELFF.

J is TRBJ2-7 and V is TRBV5-4; 8 positions agree with TRBD1. V shed 0 bases, J shed 3 bases, and the junction held 5 bases outside the gene matches. Germline CDR1 is SGHNT and CDR2 is YYREEE (reference sequence). The CDR3 covers 15 residues. In DNA form, the CDR3 reads TGTGCCAGCAGCTTGGGCGGGACAGGAGTCTACGAGCAGTACTTC. It codes for CASSLGGTGVYEQYF.

This clone has a single count. The chain is built from TRBV6-6 and TRBJ2-7; 7 bases fit TRBD1. The J segment lost 3 bases and the V segment lost 5 bases, leaving 4 bases of the junction unmatched. The CDR3 length is 13 residues. Germline V lookup: CDR1 MNHNY, CDR2 SVGAGI (reference sequence). In DNA, the CDR3 is TGTGCCAGCAGTCCCGGGACAGACTACGAGCAGTACTTC. Encoded protein: CASSPGTDYEQYF.

CDR3 sequence (DNA): TGTGCCAGTAGTATATCGGCCGGGGACTATGGCTACACCTTC. It specifies CASSISAGDYGYTF. The V gene is TRBV19, the J gene TRBJ1-2; no clear D. Trimming left V 2 bases short and J 3 bases short, with 10 bases between. The CDR3 has 14 amino acids. Germline values: CDR1 LNHDA, CDR2 SQIVND (reference sequence).

The rearrangement links TRBV19 to TRBJ2-7; TRBD2 is a possible D gene (5 bases). The CDR3 runs to 13 residues. Trimming shortened V by 4 bases and J by 6 bases, and 13 bases separated the two germline ends. Germline V gives CDR1 LNHDA, CDR2 SQIVND (reference sequence). DNA of the CDR3: TGTGCCAGTAGTAGTTGGAGGACCGGCGAGCAGTACTTC. Amino acids: CASSSWRTGEQYF.

The rearrangement links TRBV30 to TRBJ1-1; D is unresolved. The CDR3 contains 13 residues. V lost 0 bases to trimming and J lost 8 bases, with 13 bases between them. The germline gives CDR1 GTSNPN, CDR2 SVGIG (reference sequence). DNA of the CDR3: TGTGCCTGGAGTGTAGGGCCGGGGAGAGAAGCTTTCTTT. Protein: CAWSVGPGREAFF.

This chain links TRBV24-1 with TRBJ1-2; D not resolved. The V gene lost 1 base and the J gene lost 9 bases, with 8 bases spanning the gap. This CDR3 contains 12 residues. The germline CDR1 and CDR2 sequences are KGHDR and SFDVKD. CDR3 nucleotide sequence: TGTGCCACCAGTGATTTAAGGGCAAGCTACACCTTC. Translating it yields CATSDLRASYTF.

The V gene is TRBV21-1, the J gene TRBJ1-1; TRBD1 was called by the table and not checked on the DNA. TRBV21-1 represents a pseudogene. The CDR3 spans 17 residues. The CDR3 here is CASSKEGVRHRNTEAFF. The CDR3 DNA sequence: TGTGCCAGCAGCAAAGAGGGGGTAAGACACCGGAACACTGAAGCTTTCTTT.

The chain links TRBV19 to TRBJ1-2; 9 nucleotides agree with TRBD1. Germline V gene data show CDR1 as LNHDA and CDR2 as SQIVND (reference sequence). The CDR3 has 13 residues. With 6 bases clipped from V and 5 bases from J, the junction kept 4 bases outside the gene matches. CDR3 sequence reads: CASRKTGGYGYTF. CDR3 DNA sequence: TGTGCCAGTAGAAAGACAGGGGGATATGGCTACACCTTC. The whole variable domain, filled in from reference TRBV19 and TRBJ1-2, reads DGGITQSPKYLFRKEGQNVTLSCEQNLNHDAMYWYRQDPGQGLRLIYYSQIVNDFQKGDIAEGYSVSREKKESFPLTVTSAQKNPTAFYLCASRKTGGYGYTFGSGTRLTVV.

Here the CDR3 DNA reads TGTGCCAGCAGCCAAGAGGGTCAGGCAGGCCAGCCCCAGCATTTT. Amino acid sequence: CASSQEGQAGQPQHF. The chain has TRBV3-1 (or the pseudogene TRBV3-2) and TRBJ1-5; D gene unclear. The CDR3 totals 15 residues. Germline V lookup: CDR1 LGHDT, CDR2 YNNKEL (reference sequence). V lost 0 bases to trimming and J lost 7 bases, with 13 bases between them.

This clone was observed a single time. The chain links TRBV6-5 to TRBJ1-2; D possibly corresponds to TRBD1 (5 bases). Trimming left V 2 bases short and J 8 bases short, with 12 bases between. This CDR3 has 13 residues. Germline V CDR1 and CDR2: MNHEY, SVGAGI. The CDR3 sequence is CASSYGGQRGYTF. The CDR3, as DNA: TGTGCCAGCAGTTACGGGGGTCAGAGGGGCTACACCTTC.

This sequence joins TRBV4-2 and TRBJ2-1, with 9 positions matching TRBD2. Germline V CDR1 and CDR2: LGHNA, YNFKEQ. This CDR3 comprises 16 residues. V gave up 4 bases and J gave up 8 bases; unmatched junction bases: 12. The CDR3 coding sequence is TGTGCCAGCAGCCCTCTAGCGGGGACGGGGACCGATGAGCAGTTCTTC. Translation gives CASSPLAGTGTDEQFF.

The genes are TRBV7-6 and TRBJ2-1, with D perhaps TRBD2 (7 bases). Trimming shortened V by 5 bases and J by 9 bases, and 17 bases separated the two germline ends. The CDR3 has 14 residues. Germline CDR1 and CDR2: SGHVS and FNYEAQ. The CDR3: CASSPQAGEGEQFF. The CDR3 coding sequence is TGTGCCAGCAGCCCCCAGGCAGGGGAGGGTGAGCAGTTCTTC.

Concerning this clone: Other nucleotide sequences in the sample specify the same CDR3. The chain is built from TRBV6-1 and TRBJ2-5; 11 nucleotides line up with TRBD2. Germline CDR1 MNHNS, CDR2 SASEGT. This CDR3 comprises 15 residues. Trimming removed 2 bases from V and 2 bases from J; junction bases left unmatched: 1. CDR3 coding DNA: TGTGCCAGCAGTGAACTAGCGGGGGGACAAGAGACCCAGTACTTC. Translated: CASSELAGGQETQYF.